One sample yielded the 24 T cell receptor beta chains listed below, sequenced in a study of low-dose radiotherapy and immunotherapy resistance in tumors. TRAV- and TRBV-specific primers primed first-strand cDNA, covering alpha and beta chains. Amplification, which lasted roughly 20 PCR cycles, used a constant-region primer and V-primer adapter to amplify TCRs. Via MiXCR, TCRdb re-called the reads, giving one row per CDR3 protein. The data show 7,500 to 9,500 distinct CDR3 sequences, almost 70% seen once. The receptors originated from a human donor with advanced metastatic prostate, ovarian, gallbladder or colorectal cancer (not recorded which). This table probably holds off-target reads from a library built for another chain.

The chain is built from TRBV2 and TRBJ2-2; no reliable D call. The CDR3 extends over 13 amino acids. The germline gives CDR1 SNHLY, CDR2 FYNNEI. V lost 5 bases to trimming and J lost 2 bases, with 6 bases between them. The CDR3 protein is CASSSSNTGELFF. In DNA form, the CDR3 reads TGTGCCAGCAGTTCGTCAAACACCGGGGAGCTGTTTTTT.

The rearrangement uses TRBV29-1 and TRBJ2-4, with D perhaps matching TRBD2 (5 bases). V was pared by 4 bases and J by 2 bases, with 12 bases between. CDR1 is SQVTM, CDR2 ANQGSEA, per germline. CDR3 length equals 14 residues. CDR3 loop: CSVGLSGSKNIQYF. The CDR3 DNA is TGCAGCGTTGGGCTAAGCGGATCCAAAAACATTCAGTACTTC.

This rearrangement joins TRBV29-1 to TRBJ2-1, with 7 bases aligning to TRBD1. In germline, CDR1 is SQVTM, CDR2 ANQGSEA. The junction had 10 bases not matched to a gene; V was cut back by 3 bases and J by 5 bases. The CDR3 sequence is 15 residues long. The CDR3: CSVEPQQGVNNEQFF. The CDR3 region has the DNA TGCAGCGTTGAGCCCCAGCAGGGGGTGAACAATGAGCAGTTCTTC.

The CDR3 region has the DNA TGTGCCAGCAGCCCGGGACATCTACTCACCGGGGAGCTGTTTTTT. Its translation is CASSPGHLLTGELFF. The gene calls are TRBV28 and TRBJ2-2, with D perhaps matching TRBD1 (6 bases). This CDR3 is built from 15 residues. V was shortened by 6 bases and J by 4 bases, with 15 bases between the two germline ends. Germline V gene data show CDR1 as MDHEN and CDR2 as SYDVKM. The full variable domain, in which reference TRBV28 and TRBJ2-2 provide the parts outside the CDR3, is DVKVTQSSRYLVKRTGEKVFLECVQDMDHENMFWYRQDPGLGLRLIYFSYDVKMKEKGDIPEGYSVSREKKERFSLILESASTNQTSMYLCASSPGHLLTGELFFGEGSRLTVL.

The gene calls are TRBV6-6 and TRBJ2-7; possible D gene TRBD2, 5 bases. There are 14 residues in the CDR3. With 8 bases removed from V and 3 bases from J, the gap between germline ends came to 17 bases. Germline V CDR1 and CDR2: MNHNY, SVGAGI (reference sequence). The DNA for the CDR3 is TGTGCCAGCCAAATATTGGCGGCGGGCTACGAGCAGTACTTC. Amino acid sequence: CASQILAAGYEQYF.

The rearrangement links TRBV19 to TRBJ1-5; TRBD1 matches at 9 bases. V was clipped by 6 bases and J by 2 bases; unmatched bases: 2. The CDR3 has 14 amino acids. Germline lookup yields CDR1 LNHDA and CDR2 SQIVND (reference sequence). As DNA, the CDR3 is TGTGCCAGTAGAGGGGACAGGGGCAATCAGCCCCAGCATTTT. Amino acid sequence: CASRGDRGNQPQHF.

This rearrangement joins TRBV11-2 to TRBJ2-1, with a tentative D call TRBD1 (5 bases). Per the germline V gene, CDR1 is SGHAT and CDR2 is FQNNGV. Between the trimmed V and J ends, which lost 5 bases and 4 bases, there was a span of 15 bases. The CDR3 spans 15 residues. The CDR3 loop is CASSEAGSGYNEQFF. CDR3 bases: TGTGCCAGCAGCGAAGCAGGGTCTGGATACAATGAGCAGTTCTTC.

V is TRBV20-1 and J is TRBJ2-3; 8 bases line up with TRBD2. Per the germline V gene, CDR1 is DFQATT and CDR2 is SNEGSKA (reference sequence). This CDR3 is built from 14 residues. Unmatched junction bases numbered 6, after V lost 5 bases and J lost 2 bases. CDR3 in amino acids: CSAEGSGTTDTQYF. CDR3 nucleotides: TGCAGTGCTGAGGGTAGCGGGACCACAGATACGCAGTATTTT.

The chain is built from TRBV5-1 and TRBJ2-7, with 9 bases that match TRBD1. V gave up 3 bases and J gave up 5 bases; unmatched junction bases: 6. Germline loops: CDR1 SGHRS, CDR2 YFSETQ. CDR3 length: 14 amino acids. This CDR3 reads CASSSGQGTHEQYF. For the CDR3, the DNA is TGCGCCAGCAGCTCGGGACAGGGAACCCACGAGCAGTACTTC. Complete variable domain (other parts from reference TRBV5-1 and TRBJ2-7): KAGVTQTPRYLIKTRGQQVTLSCSPISGHRSVSWYQQTPGQGLQFLFEYFSETQRNKGNFPGRFSGRQFSNSRSEMNVSTLELGDSALYLCASSSGQGTHEQYFGPGTRLTVT.

The chain has TRBV5-1 and TRBJ2-7; D might be TRBD1 (6 bases). V dropped 4 bases and J dropped 2 bases, with 13 bases sitting between them. Germline V gene lookup returns CDR1 SGHRS and CDR2 YFSETQ. The CDR3 loop spans 14 amino acids. CDR3 coding DNA: TGCGCCAGCAGCCGGGCGACAGGAGCCTACGAGCAGTACTTC. Amino acids: CASSRATGAYEQYF.

The gene calls are TRBV29-1 and TRBJ2-2; D is unclear. Germline values: CDR1 SQVTM, CDR2 ANQGSEA. This CDR3 has 12 residues. V lost 5 bases and J lost 2, with 6 bases in between. CDR3 residues: CSVRSNTGELFF. CDR3 bases: TGCAGCGTTCGGTCAAACACCGGGGAGCTGTTTTTT.

The rearrangement joins TRBV5-1 to TRBJ2-1, with 7 bases matching TRBD1. The germline CDR1 and CDR2 sequences are SGHRS and YFSETQ. V trimming: 3 bases; J trimming: 8 bases; junction bases outside the gene matches: 8. The CDR3 runs to 14 residues. The CDR3 spells CASSWEGQVDEQFF. Written as DNA, the CDR3 is TGCGCCAGCAGCTGGGAAGGACAGGTGGATGAGCAGTTCTTC.

The chain employs TRBV7-2 and TRBJ2-7, with D uncertain. V lost 6 bases and J lost 1, with 4 bases in between. The germline CDR1 and CDR2 sequences are SGHTA and FQGNSA. The CDR3 is 11 residues long. This CDR3 is CASSHSYEQYF. The CDR3 DNA is TGTGCCAGCAGTCATTCCTACGAGCAGTACTTC.

The gene calls are TRBV4-2 and TRBJ2-7, with TRBD2 matching 10 bases. From germline, CDR1 is LGHNA and CDR2 YNFKEQ. The trim removed 0 bases at V and 6 bases at J, leaving 14 bases unmatched. This CDR3 is 18 amino acids long. As DNA, the CDR3 is TGTGCCAGCAGCCAAGAGGCGAGGACTAGCGGACCTCTTCGCGAGCAGTACTTC. This encodes CASSQEARTSGPLREQYF.

This chain joins TRBV3-1 and TRBJ2-5, with D unclear. CDR1 is LGHDT, CDR2 YNNKEL, per germline (reference sequence). The V end was cut by 0 bases, the J end by 5 bases, with 19 bases between. This CDR3 is built from 17 residues. The CDR3 reads CASSQDGRARLGETQYF. CDR3 DNA sequence: TGTGCCAGCAGCCAAGATGGTCGGGCCCGATTGGGGGAGACCCAGTACTTC.

The chain links TRBV2 to TRBJ2-1; maybe TRBD1 (5 bases). Between the trimmed V and J ends, which lost 3 bases and 0 bases, there was a span of 9 bases. CDR3 length: 15 residues. Germline V gene data show CDR1 as SNHLY and CDR2 as FYNNEI. The CDR3 bases are TGTGCCAGCAGTGACGCAGGGTACTCCTACAATGAGCAGTTCTTC. Translation gives CASSDAGYSYNEQFF.

The chain couples TRBV5-4 to TRBJ2-2; D not resolved. V was clipped by 2 bases and J by 0 bases, with 8 bases between them. In germline, CDR1 is SGHNT, CDR2 YYREEE (reference sequence). The CDR3 is 15 residues long. The CDR3 region is CASSFATANTGELFF. CDR3 in DNA: TGTGCCAGCAGCTTTGCTACCGCGAACACCGGGGAGCTGTTTTTT.

The chain combines TRBV27 with TRBJ2-1, with D tentatively TRBD1 (7 bases). The CDR3 totals 16 residues. Trimming took off 7 bases at V and 6 bases at J, with 22 bases between the two ends. CDR1 is MNHEY and CDR2 is SMNVEV in the germline V gene (reference sequence). The CDR3 region has the DNA TGTGCCAGCACCACATGGTCAGGGGGGCCTGGCAATGAGCAGTTCTTC. Protein sequence: CASTTWSGGPGNEQFF.

The rearrangement joins TRBV27 to TRBJ2-1, with a tentative D call TRBD2 (6 bases). The CDR3 is made up of 16 amino acids. Germline CDR1 MNHEY, CDR2 SMNVEV (reference sequence). V gave up 7 bases and J gave up 5 bases, with 21 bases separating them. Here the CDR3 reads CASTLTGVRANNEQFF. The CDR3 DNA is TGTGCCAGCACCCTCACGGGAGTCCGGGCCAACAATGAGCAGTTCTTC.

This clonotype was detected once. The chain combines TRBV5-1 with TRBJ1-1; 7 nucleotides align to TRBD1. V shed 0 bases, J shed 1 base, and the junction held 6 bases outside the gene matches. Germline loops: CDR1 SGHRS, CDR2 YFSETQ. CDR3 length: 16 amino acids. The CDR3 sequence: CASSLALQGGNTEAFF. For the CDR3, the DNA is TGCGCCAGCAGCTTGGCCCTGCAGGGGGGGAACACTGAAGCTTTCTTT.

This clonotype showed up just a few times. This chain joins TRBV5-4 and TRBJ1-6; no definite D call. Germline V CDR1 and CDR2: SGHNT, YYREEE (reference sequence). V was pared by 6 bases and J by 9 bases, with 22 bases between. CDR3 length: 16 residues. The CDR3 DNA follows: TGTGCCAGCACCTCATCTGGGGATCCCGGACGTTCACCCCTCCACTTT. Translation gives CASTSSGDPGRSPLHF.

The rearrangement joins TRBV5-1 to TRBJ2-1; a possible D gene is TRBD2 (6 bases). The V end was cut by 4 bases, the J end by 5 bases, with 19 bases between. This CDR3 contains 16 residues. In germline, CDR1 is SGHRS, CDR2 YFSETQ. The CDR3 DNA sequence: TGCGCCAGCAGCCCCCGGACTATATCGAACAACAATGAGCAGTTCTTC. Protein: CASSPRTISNNNEQFF.

The gene calls are TRBV18 and TRBJ1-2; tentative D call: TRBD1 (6 bases). CDR1 is KGHSH, CDR2 LQKENI, per germline. V gave up 3 bases and J gave up 5 bases, with 25 bases separating them. The CDR3 spans 18 residues. CDR3 residues: CASSPQMQGMKGHYGYTF. The CDR3 DNA reads TGTGCCAGCTCACCCCAAATGCAGGGGATGAAGGGCCATTATGGCTACACCTTC.

The CDR3 nucleotides are TGCAGCGCCTCAACCGGGGGGGACAATGAGCAGTTCTTC. Protein: CSASTGGDNEQFF. The rearrangement links TRBV29-1 to TRBJ2-1; 8 nucleotides match TRBD2. CDR3 size: 13 residues. Germline V gene data show CDR1 as SQVTM and CDR2 as ANQGSEA. The junction had 7 bases not matched to a gene; V was cut back by 7 bases and J by 5 bases.